This passage covers 10 T cell receptor beta chains from one sample sequenced in a study of blood T cell repertoires in COVID-19. The method was immunoSEQ multiplex PCR; TCRdb's version includes in-frame clones alone and lacks a portion of them. The sample has about 140,000 clones; about 80% are singletons. Sequences were obtained from peripheral blood. Receptors originate from a human donor in a cohort sampled during active COVID-19.

The V gene is TRBV4-1, the J gene TRBJ1-5, with unresolved D. Germline CDR1 reads MGHRA; CDR2 reads YSYEKL. The CDR3 runs to 14 residues. With 5 bases removed from V and 1 base from J, the gap between germline ends came to 9 bases. CDR3 amino acids: CASSDRGSNQPQHF. The CDR3 DNA reads as TGCGCCAGCAGCGATCGGGGAAGCAATCAGCCCCAGCATTTT.

The chain uses TRBV2 and TRBJ2-5, with D possibly TRBD2 on 7 matching bases. The germline gives CDR1 SNHLY, CDR2 FYNNEI. The length of the CDR3 is 14 residues. The germline V and J ends were trimmed by 7 bases and 2 bases, with 14 bases remaining between them. This CDR3 reads CASKGDYYQETQYF. The DNA of the CDR3 is TGTGCCAGCAAGGGGGACTACTATCAAGAGACCCAGTACTTC.

This chain uses TRBV2 with TRBJ2-2; 7 bases are a match to TRBD1. This CDR3 is 14 amino acids long. Germline V lookup: CDR1 SNHLY, CDR2 FYNNEI. The V and J ends lost 7 bases and 2 bases, in that order; junction bases with no gene match: 4. The CDR3 is CASIRDRNTGELFF. CDR3 DNA: TGTGCCAGCATAAGGGACAGAAACACCGGGGAGCTGTTTTTT.

The chain carries TRBV30 and TRBJ1-5; tentatively, D is TRBD1 (5 bases). The CDR3 covers 14 residues. CDR1 and CDR2 (germline): GTSNPN, SVGIG (reference sequence). Trimming took off 5 bases at V and 0 bases at J, with 11 bases between the two ends. CDR3: CAWGAVYSNQPQHF. In DNA form, the CDR3 reads TGTGCCTGGGGGGCCGTTTATAGCAATCAGCCCCAGCATTTT.

This chain joins TRBV7-2 and TRBJ1-5, with TRBD1 identical over 8 bases. Looked up from germline, CDR1 is SGHTA and CDR2 is FQGNSA. Trimming removed 3 bases from V and 1 base from J; junction bases left unmatched: 5. CDR3 length equals 16 residues. The CDR3 nucleotides read TGTGCCAGCAGCTTGTCAGGGGGCATGAGCAATCAGCCCCAGCATTTT. Translation gives CASSLSGGMSNQPQHF.

The rearrangement joins TRBV18 to TRBJ2-7; 7 nucleotides align to TRBD1. The germline V gene encodes CDR1 KGHSH and CDR2 LQKENI. The CDR3 has 13 amino acids. The ends lost 3 bases at V and 2 bases at J; junction bases unmatched: 1. The CDR3 here is CASSPGQPYEQYF. The CDR3 DNA follows: TGTGCCAGCTCACCGGGACAGCCCTACGAGCAGTACTTC.

The chain employs TRBV6-6 and TRBJ2-5; TRBD2 is a possible D gene (7 bases). Germline loops: CDR1 MNHNY, CDR2 SVGAGI (reference sequence). Trimming took 4 bases from V and 3 from J, leaving 15 bases between them. The CDR3 contains 15 residues. Written as DNA, the CDR3 is TGTGCCAGCAGTTCCCTAAGGGGGGGTGAAGAGACCCAGTACTTC. Residues: CASSSLRGGEETQYF.

The genes are TRBV7-9 and TRBJ2-3; D uncertain. Germline CDR1 reads SEHNR; CDR2 reads FQNEAQ (reference sequence). The CDR3 length is 15 residues. V shed 2 bases and J shed 0 bases, with 9 bases lying between them. The CDR3 here is CASSLRSTSTDTQYF. The CDR3 bases are TGTGCCAGCAGCTTACGAAGCACTAGCACAGATACGCAGTATTTT.

The genes are TRBV10-3 and TRBJ2-5, with 9 bases fitting TRBD2. CDR3 length equals 15 residues. With 0 bases clipped from V and 5 bases from J, the junction kept 4 bases outside the gene matches. CDR1 and CDR2 (germline): ENHRY, SYGVKD. The CDR3 spells CAISESTSGFETQYF. The DNA of the CDR3 is TGTGCCATCAGTGAGTCGACTAGCGGTTTTGAGACCCAGTACTTC.

In DNA, the CDR3 is TGCGCCAGCGGGCCGGGACAGGGGGCGTGGGAGCAGTACTTC. The encoded protein is CASGPGQGAWEQYF. This chain joins TRBV5-1 and TRBJ2-7; 12 bases fit TRBD1. Germline CDR1 SGHRS, CDR2 YFSETQ. The CDR3 is 14 residues long. Trimming removed 7 bases from V and 7 bases from J; junction bases left unmatched: 9.